Sequencing of this T cell receptor (beta chain) was carried out in a study of cytomegalovirus exposure and HLA in healthy donors. The PCR contained 60 Vbeta and 13 Jbeta primers. Profiling relied on immunoSEQ multiplex PCR, and the TCRdb table lists in-frame clones only, not all of them. In the table there are 110,000 or so clones, around 86% of which are singletons. The CDR3 runs to 13 residues. In germline, CDR1 is KGHSH, CDR2 LQKENI. The ends were cut back, 2 bases at V and 3 bases at J, with 8 bases in the middle. The chain links TRBV18 to TRBJ2-7; D unclear. What was sequenced was PBMCs. The TCR sequence derives from a woman aged 40 to 50 in good health and CMV-seronegative. For the CDR3, the DNA is TGTGCCAGCTCACCAGGTTCAGGCTACGAGCAGTACTTC. It specifies CASSPGSGYEQYF. Drawing the rest from reference TRBV18 and TRBJ2-7, the complete variable domain is NAGVMQNPRHLVRRRGQEARLRCSPMKGHSHVYWYRQLPEEGLKFMVYLQKENIIDESGMPKERFSAEFPKEGPSILRIQQVVRGDSAAYFCASSPGSGYEQYFGPGTRLTVT.